One sample yielded the 9 T cell receptor beta chains listed below, sequenced in a study of cytomegalovirus exposure and HLA in healthy donors. The PCR had 60 Vbeta and 13 Jbeta primers. The assay was immunoSEQ multiplex PCR, and TCRdb's table has in-frame clones only and misses some. The data show about 220,000 clones, with over 80% seen just once and around 6% held by the top ten. Sample: PBMCs. These receptors came from a man aged 35-49 years in good health and CMV-seropositive.

The rearrangement uses TRBV7-2 and TRBJ2-7; 11 positions agree with TRBD1. J gave up 10 bases and V 7 bases, and 12 bases lay outside the gene matches. CDR3 length: 14 residues. Germline values: CDR1 SGHTA, CDR2 FQGNSA. CDR3 sequence (DNA): TGTGCCAGCACCATCGGACAGGGGGCGGTTGTTCAGTACTTC. Protein sequence: CASTIGQGAVVQYF.

V and J are TRBV6-5 and TRBJ2-3; D call uncertain. CDR3 length equals 13 residues. CDR1 is MNHEY and CDR2 is SVGAGI in the germline V gene. V was shortened by 5 bases and J by 1 base, with 7 bases between the two germline ends. The CDR3 DNA sequence: TGTGCCAGCAGTCTCGCGGGCACAGATACGCAGTATTTT. This translates into CASSLAGTDTQYF.

V gene TRBV18 combines with J gene TRBJ1-1, with D possibly TRBD1 on 5 matching bases. Germline CDR1 KGHSH, CDR2 LQKENI. Trimming removed 5 bases at V and 1 base at J, with 20 bases between. This CDR3 is 17 amino acids long. As DNA, the CDR3 is TGTGCCAGCTCATCACTACCCAAGACAGCGACGAACACTGAAGCTTTCTTT. Its translation: CASSSLPKTATNTEAFF.

The chain combines TRBV11-3 with TRBJ2-1; 8 bases are shared with TRBD1. This CDR3 is 14 amino acids long. V was clipped by 5 bases and J by 4 bases; unmatched bases: 4. Germline V gene sequence: CDR1 SGHNT, CDR2 YENEEA. The CDR3 spells CASSGQGEYNEQFF. The DNA of the CDR3 is TGTGCCAGCAGCGGACAGGGAGAATACAATGAGCAGTTCTTC.

This clone was found a few times. The rearrangement uses TRBV27 and TRBJ2-7, with 12 positions matching TRBD1. The V gene end was trimmed by 9 bases and the J gene end by 5 bases; junction bases not matched to a gene: 5. The CDR3 contains 13 residues. Germline V gives CDR1 MNHEY, CDR2 SMNVEV (reference sequence). The CDR3 DNA reads as TGTGCCAGTTGGGACAGGGGGCTCCACGAGCAGTACTTC. It translates to CASWDRGLHEQYF.

CDR3 DNA: TGTGCCAGCAGCTTGGGTCACCTCGGGAACACCGGGGAGCTGTTTTTT. This sequence encodes CASSLGHLGNTGELFF. The rearrangement uses TRBV5-5 and TRBJ2-2; D is ambiguous. The CDR3 has 16 residues. V lost 0 bases and J lost 1, with 10 bases in between. Germline V gene sequence: CDR1 SGHKS, CDR2 YYEKEE (reference sequence).

The rearrangement uses TRBV6-5 and TRBJ1-1; 7 bases are shared with TRBD1. The CDR3 is made up of 15 amino acids. The germline V gene has CDR1 MNHEY and CDR2 SVGAGI. V shed 4 bases and J 6 bases; nucleotides not matched to a gene: 11. This CDR3 reads CASSSTGTEGSEAFF. In DNA form, the CDR3 reads TGTGCCAGCAGTTCAACTGGGACAGAGGGCTCTGAAGCTTTCTTT.

V usage is TRBV5-5 and J usage is TRBJ1-5, with D unclear. The germline V gene has CDR1 SGHKS and CDR2 YYEKEE (reference sequence). V was trimmed by 0 bases and J by 6 bases, leaving 7 bases between them. CDR3 length: 13 amino acids. CDR3 sequence: CASSLATVQPQHF. DNA for the CDR3: TGTGCCAGCAGCTTGGCTACAGTTCAGCCCCAGCATTTT.

The V and J genes are TRBV5-1 and TRBJ1-1; 11 bases are shared with TRBD1. CDR3 size: 15 residues. Looked up from germline, CDR1 is SGHRS and CDR2 is YFSETQ. The V gene end was trimmed by 3 bases and the J gene end by 4 bases; junction bases not matched to a gene: 5. CDR3 amino acids: CASSWGQGVGTEAFF. CDR3 DNA sequence: TGCGCCAGCAGCTGGGGACAGGGGGTGGGCACTGAAGCTTTCTTT.